The sequence of this T cell receptor beta chain was determined in a study of blood T cell repertoires in COVID-19 (dated by TCRdb to 2020 to 2021). Background for the entire study: Collaborator samples came from the United States, Italy and Spain and covered acute and convalescent phases of COVID-19. Subjects who had been exposed to COVID-19, were actively infected with it, or had recovered from it provided the deeply sampled blood TCRbeta repertoires that made up the dataset. The samples were drawn from the first 160 participants of the ongoing ImmuneRACE study and from 1,254 subjects provided by 6 global collaborators. Where available, HLA class I and class II types were taken from metadata supplied by the sample provider and were not determined by assay-based typing. Sample metadata almost always included a de-identified subject ID, COVID-19 status, age in years and sex. The repertoires were released in a freely available public database meant as a resource for research on the immune response to SARS-CoV-2. The prospective study material was composed of cDNA or gDNA derived from T cells, B-cell-depleted T cells, or PBMCs. Broad study findings and their caveats: The amount of clinical and demographic metadata varied by source and participant and was provided uncurated.

The collaborating institutions used their own protocols to collect whole blood in K2EDTA tubes. For TCRbeta analysis, collaborators shipped samples as frozen whole blood, isolated PBMCs, or DNA extracted from either of those sample types. TCRbeta CDR3 regions were amplified from genomic DNA by means of the immunoSEQ Assay, a bias-controlled multiplex PCR. As for how the authors treated the data: The number of nucleated cells in each sample was estimated from the amplification of reference gene primers within the assay. Sequence reads were collapsed and filtered to measure the absolute abundance of every unique TCRbeta CDR3 rearrangement. For each sample, productive Simpson clonality was calculated as the square root of Simpson's diversity index across productive rearrangements. TCRdb retrieved this table from immuneACCESS and kept in-frame rearrangements only. Not all clones are present; in checked studies, unresolved V genes account for under half, and no reason is known for the remainder. That table supplies the V and J calls and clone size; D and trimming were determined from the DNA. This sample comprises about 43,000 clones, about nine tenths of them detected only once. The biggest ten clones account for around 8.3% of the sample.

The germline V gene yields MGHDK for CDR1 and SYGVNS for CDR2. V trim: 7 bases; J trim: 2 bases; unmatched bases: 7. Including the terminal cysteine and phenylalanine, the CDR3 comprises 16 residues. The kept DNA is CDR3 alone, 48 bases in frame from the first base. Remarks on this clone: Its antigen is unknown. Per-base qualities were not stored, and no clone one base away is much larger.

This clonotype was sampled from a man in his 60s with active COVID-19. The sequence links TRBV25-1 to TRBJ2-2; TRBD2 lines up with 10 middle nucleotides. Specimen: peripheral blood. The nucleotide sequence is given as TGTGCCAGCATCTCTAGCGGGAGAGGTAACACCGGGGAGCTGTTTTTT. It codes for CASISSGRGNTGELFF.